This T cell receptor (beta chain) came from a study of identical twins. This clonotype was counted at least ten times. CDR3 length: 14 amino acids. V lost 4 bases to trimming and J lost 2 bases, with 12 bases between them. CDR1 is SGDLS, CDR2 YYNGEE, per germline. TCRdb used MiXCR to reprocess the 5' RACE reads, holding one entry per CDR3 protein. Counted here are about 100,000 distinct CDR3 sequences, around 5.5% occurring once; the ten biggest clones make up more than 10%. The source is a woman aged 50 to 65 in good health. The rearrangement joins TRBV9 to TRBJ1-1, with a weak D call TRBD1 (5 bases). Sequencing was done on a sample of memory T cells sorted from blood. The CDR3 sequence is CASSLLDSNTEAFF. DNA for the CDR3: TGTGCCAGCAGCCTACTTGACAGTAACACTGAAGCTTTCTTT.